This passage covers 5 T cell receptor beta chains from one sample sequenced in a study of blood T cells in healthy people across ages. A J-beta primer mix and a sample-barcoded 5' primer were used in a second PCR of about 7 to 11 cycles. TCRdb fed the 5' RACE reads into MiXCR, producing one record per CDR3 protein. This table holds 500,000 to 600,000 distinct CDR3 sequences, 27% found once. The specimen sequenced was blood. The receptors here all came from a woman in her sixties or seventies in good health.

This chain uses TRBV20-1 with TRBJ2-5; D remains unclear. Trimming cost V 0 bases and J 4 bases, with 15 bases left between them. Germline lookup yields CDR1 DFQATT and CDR2 SNEGSKA (reference sequence). This CDR3 comprises 15 residues. In nucleotides, the CDR3 is TGCAGTGCTAGAGATTCCGGGTTCCCTGGAGAGACCCAGTACTTC. It specifies CSARDSGFPGETQYF.

This clonotype was recorded once. A junction end diverges from the germline sequence, so it may reflect a read error. The V and J genes are TRBV10-2 and TRBJ2-5; TRBD1 is a possible D gene (5 bases). This CDR3 is 13 amino acids long. Germline loops: CDR1 WSHSY, CDR2 SAAADI. The CDR3 spells CATLDKYQETRYF. The CDR3, as DNA: TGCGCCACCCTGGACAAGTACCAAGAGACCCGGTACTTC.

The chain is built from TRBV13 and TRBJ2-3; weak D call: TRBD1 (6 bases). CDR1 and CDR2 (germline): PRHDT, FYEKMQ (reference sequence). This CDR3 is built from 17 residues. Between the trimmed V and J ends, which lost 4 bases and 8 bases, there was a span of 25 bases. The CDR3 DNA reads as TGTGCCAGCAGCTCCCAGGACAGATTCCACCCTCGTGGTACGCAGTATTTT. This codes for CASSSQDRFHPRGTQYF.

This clonotype was seen a few times. V gene TRBV20-1 combines with J gene TRBJ1-5; D may be TRBD1 (5 bases). V shed 0 bases and J shed 5 bases, with 17 bases lying between them. Germline assignment: CDR1 DFQATT and CDR2 SNEGSKA (reference sequence). The CDR3 covers 16 residues. The CDR3 region has the DNA TGCAGTGCTAGAGAAGGGTTGCAGGGTCGCGATCAGCCCCAGCATTTT. Translation: CSAREGLQGRDQPQHF.

V is TRBV29-1 and J is TRBJ1-2; D is perhaps TRBD1 (6 bases). This CDR3 has 12 residues. The V gene's germline CDR1 is SQVTM and CDR2 ANQGSEA. V was pared by 4 bases and J by 8 bases, with 14 bases between. This chain's CDR3 is CSVVSPGGGYTF. The CDR3 nucleotides read TGCAGCGTTGTGTCCCCGGGGGGCGGCTACACCTTC.